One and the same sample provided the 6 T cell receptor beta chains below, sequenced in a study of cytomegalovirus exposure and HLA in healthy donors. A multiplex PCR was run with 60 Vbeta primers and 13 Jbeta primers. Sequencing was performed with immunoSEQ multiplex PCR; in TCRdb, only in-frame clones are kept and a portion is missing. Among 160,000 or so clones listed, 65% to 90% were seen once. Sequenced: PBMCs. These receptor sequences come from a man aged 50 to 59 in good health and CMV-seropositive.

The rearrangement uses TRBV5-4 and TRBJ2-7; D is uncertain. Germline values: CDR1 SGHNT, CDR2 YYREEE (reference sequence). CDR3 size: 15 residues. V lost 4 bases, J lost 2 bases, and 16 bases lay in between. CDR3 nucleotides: TGTGCCAGCAGCGACGAGGAGACCTTGACCTACGAGCAGTACTTC. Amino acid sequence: CASSDEETLTYEQYF.

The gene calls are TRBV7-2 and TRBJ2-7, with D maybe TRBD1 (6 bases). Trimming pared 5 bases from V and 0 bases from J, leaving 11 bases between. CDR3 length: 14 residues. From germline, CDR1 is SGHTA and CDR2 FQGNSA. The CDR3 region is CASSRTGSSYEQYF. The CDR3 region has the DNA TGTGCCAGCAGCCGAACAGGGAGCTCCTACGAGCAGTACTTC.

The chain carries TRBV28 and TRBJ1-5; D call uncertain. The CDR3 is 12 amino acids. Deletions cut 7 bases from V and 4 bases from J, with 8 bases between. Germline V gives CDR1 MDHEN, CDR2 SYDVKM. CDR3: CASKVGNQPQHF. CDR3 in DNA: TGTGCCAGCAAAGTCGGGAATCAGCCCCAGCATTTT.

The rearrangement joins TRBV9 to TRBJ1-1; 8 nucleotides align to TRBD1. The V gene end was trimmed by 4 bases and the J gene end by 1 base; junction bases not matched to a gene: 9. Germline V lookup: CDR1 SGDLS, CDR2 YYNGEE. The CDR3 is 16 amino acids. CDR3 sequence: CASSKDRGIGNTEAFF. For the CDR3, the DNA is TGTGCCAGCAGCAAAGACAGGGGTATAGGGAACACTGAAGCTTTCTTT.

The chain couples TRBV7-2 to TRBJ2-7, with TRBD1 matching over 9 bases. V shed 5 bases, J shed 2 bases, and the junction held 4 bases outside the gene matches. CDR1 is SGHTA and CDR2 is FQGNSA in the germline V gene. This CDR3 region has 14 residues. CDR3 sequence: CASSPRQGAYEQYF. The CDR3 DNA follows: TGTGCCAGCAGCCCTAGACAGGGGGCCTACGAGCAGTACTTC.

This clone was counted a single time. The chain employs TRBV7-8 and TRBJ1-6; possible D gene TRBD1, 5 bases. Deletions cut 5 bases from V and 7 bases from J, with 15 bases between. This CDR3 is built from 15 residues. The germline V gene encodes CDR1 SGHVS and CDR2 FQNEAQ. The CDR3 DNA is TGTGCCAGCAGCAGCCTAGTGGGGGGAAATTCACCCCTCCACTTT. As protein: CASSSLVGGNSPLHF.